These 32 T cell receptor beta chains were sequenced from one sample in a study of regulatory T cells in long-lasting Graves disease. Time point noted: newly diagnosed GD, antithyroid drugs for less than 3 months. RNA from PBMCs was the source of the TCR library. Building the TCR beta libraries relied on iRepertoire HTBI primers, and CDR3 regions underwent Arm-PCR. TCRdb re-called the multiplex PCR reads with MiXCR, one entry per CDR3 protein. The sample has fewer than 650,000 distinct CDR3 sequences, roughly 16% seen once. This same sample was also part of a study on T cells in Graves' hyperthyroidism and ophthalmopathy.

The sequences come from peripheral blood mononuclear cells (PBMCs), collected at new diagnosis, from a patient treated with antithyroid drugs. The source is a man between 18 and 29 years old with Graves disease.

This clonotype was seen more than once but under ten times. At one boundary the junction diverges from the germline segment, which might be a read error. The rearrangement links TRBV24-1 to TRBJ2-1; either TRBD1 or TRBD2 may supply D (5 bases each). Germline lookup yields CDR1 KGHDR and CDR2 SFDVKD. CDR3 size: 13 residues. The CDR3 protein is CATSEGDSFGMRF. CDR3 coding DNA: TGTGCCACCAGTGAGGGAGACAGTTTTGGTATGCGCTTC.

This clonotype occurred many times. V is TRBV6-1 and J is TRBJ2-7, with D possibly being TRBD2 (5 bases). The V and J ends lost 10 bases and 4 bases respectively, with 20 bases between them. The germline CDR1 and CDR2 sequences are MNHNS and SASEGT. This CDR3 spans 14 amino acids. CDR3 in amino acids: CATVGVLTVYEQYF. For the CDR3, the DNA is TGTGCCACCGTCGGGGTCCTCACCGTTTACGAGCAGTACTTC.

This clonotype has ten or more counts. This chain connects TRBV7-3 to TRBJ2-2; TRBD1 aligns across 8 bases. This CDR3 is built from 16 residues. CDR1 and CDR2 from the germline V gene are SGHTA and FQGTGA. Germline trimming cut 4 bases from V and 1 base from J; bases unmatched to any gene: 5. CDR3 region: CASSSAGTGNTGELFF. CDR3 nucleotide sequence: TGTGCCAGCAGCTCCGCCGGGACAGGGAACACCGGGGAGCTGTTTTTT.

This clonotype occurred a few times. V is TRBV3-1 and J is TRBJ1-3, with 7 positions matching TRBD1. V lost 2 bases and J lost 4; bases outside the gene matches: 5. This CDR3 region has 15 residues. Germline lookup yields CDR1 LGHDT and CDR2 YNNKEL (reference sequence). The CDR3 spells CASSQLQGLGNTIYF. The CDR3 nucleotides read TGTGCCAGCAGCCAATTACAGGGGTTGGGAAACACCATATATTTT. Complete variable domain (other parts from reference TRBV3-1 and TRBJ1-3): DTAVSQTPKYLVTQMGNDKSIKCEQNLGHDTMYWYKQDSKKFLKIMFSYNNKELIINETVPNRFSPKSPDKAHLNLHINSLELGDSAVYFCASSQLQGLGNTIYFGEGSWLTVV.

At least ten counts were recorded for this clonotype. The rearrangement joins TRBV2 to TRBJ2-2; the match to TRBD2 covers 7 bases. The CDR3 runs 15 residues. Germline CDR1 and CDR2: SNHLY and FYNNEI. V lost 10 bases and J lost 2; bases outside the gene matches: 10. The CDR3 DNA reads TGTGCCAACGAGGCGGGGGATTCAAACACCGGGGAGCTGTTTTTT. Amino acid sequence: CANEAGDSNTGELFF.

The genes are TRBV12-3 or TRBV12-4 and TRBJ2-6; 9 bases are shared with TRBD1. The CDR3 length is 17 residues. Trimming took 4 bases from V and 0 from J; bases not matched to a gene: 4. Written as DNA, the CDR3 is TGTGCCAGCAGTTACGGGACAGGGAGCTCTGGGGCCAACGTCCTGACTTTC. Translation: CASSYGTGSSGANVLTF.

This chain joins TRBV4-1 and TRBJ2-1; D might be TRBD2 (6 bases). V lost 4 bases to trimming and J lost 6 bases, with 16 bases between them. This CDR3 spans 15 amino acids. Germline lookup yields CDR1 MGHRA and CDR2 YSYEKL. The CDR3 reads CASSLHGGGLNEQFF. The CDR3 DNA follows: TGCGCCAGCAGCCTTCATGGGGGAGGCCTCAATGAGCAGTTCTTC.

The table lists this clonotype with many counts. The chain couples TRBV15 to TRBJ2-7; perhaps TRBD1 as D (5 bases). The CDR3 loop spans 13 amino acids. Germline lookup yields CDR1 LNHNV and CDR2 YYDKDF (reference sequence). V was clipped by 3 bases and J by 5 bases, with 11 bases between them. This CDR3 is CATSRDKGHEQYF. CDR3 bases: TGTGCCACCAGCAGGGACAAGGGTCACGAGCAGTACTTC.

This clonotype was observed many times. The chain employs TRBV11-3 and TRBJ2-5; D may be TRBD2 (5 bases). Trimming stripped 0 bases from V and 9 bases from J, with 11 bases between. The germline V gene encodes CDR1 SGHNT and CDR2 YENEEA. The CDR3 is 13 residues long. CDR3 sequence (DNA): TGTGCCAGCAGCTTAGATTGGTCCGGGGCCCAGTACTTC. It specifies CASSLDWSGAQYF.

This chain joins TRBV5-5 and TRBJ2-1; possibly TRBD2 for D (7 bases). Germline CDR1 and CDR2: SGHKS and YYEKEE (reference sequence). The CDR3 has 16 residues. The V and J ends lost 1 base and 5 bases respectively, with 16 bases between them. The CDR3 nucleotides read TGTGCCAGCAGCTTGAGAGGGGGACTACCCAACAATGAGCAGTTCTTC. Its protein is CASSLRGGLPNNEQFF. The full variable domain, rest sourced from reference TRBV5-5 and TRBJ2-1, is DAGVTQSPTHLIKTRGQQVTLRCSPISGHKSVSWYQQVLGQGPQFIFQYYEKEERGRGNFPDRFSARQFPNYSSELNVNALLLGDSALYLCASSLRGGLPNNEQFFGPGTRLTVL.

In regard to this clonotype: A much larger clone differs by one base, so this may be a read error. The chain joins TRBV7-3 to TRBJ2-2, with a tentative D call TRBD1 (5 bases). V lost 0 bases and J lost 6, with 8 bases in between. Germline V gene data show CDR1 as SGHTA and CDR2 as FQGTGA. The CDR3 contains 14 residues. In nucleotides, the CDR3 is TGTGCCAGCAGCTTAACAGGGGATGCCGGGGAGCTGTTTTTT. Translation: CASSLTGDAGELFF.

This clonotype was found a few times. The chain recombines TRBV6-2 or TRBV6-3 with TRBJ1-1; unclear D gene. CDR3 length: 14 amino acids. Trimming took 7 bases from V and 0 from J, leaving 12 bases between them. Germline assignment: CDR1 MNHEY and CDR2 SVGEGT. The CDR3 region is CASIFRLLNTEAFF. For the CDR3, the DNA is TGTGCCAGCATATTCAGGCTTTTGAACACTGAAGCTTTCTTT.

This clonotype has just a few counts. J is TRBJ2-2 and V is TRBV29-1, with D perhaps being TRBD1 or TRBD2 (5 bases each). Trimming took 1 base from V and 1 from J, leaving 7 bases between them. This CDR3 region has 14 residues. Germline loops: CDR1 SQVTM, CDR2 ANQGSEA. CDR3 region: CSVEGGWNTGELFF. The CDR3, as DNA: TGCAGCGTTGAAGGGGGGTGGAACACCGGGGAGCTGTTTTTT.

This clonotype was observed at least ten times. The rearrangement uses TRBV6-1 and TRBJ1-2, with D possibly TRBD1 on 5 matching bases. The V gene lost 7 bases and the J gene lost 8 bases, with 17 bases spanning the gap. The CDR3 covers 13 residues. Germline V lookup: CDR1 MNHNS, CDR2 SASEGT. CDR3 residues: CASNPGPSWGYTF. CDR3 bases: TGTGCCAGCAACCCAGGGCCCTCGTGGGGCTACACCTTC.

This chain joins TRBV28 and TRBJ1-2, with D tentatively TRBD1 (5 bases). The germline gives CDR1 MDHEN, CDR2 SYDVKM. The length of the CDR3 is 14 residues. V lost 6 bases and J 3 bases, leaving 14 bases between the germline ends. The DNA of the CDR3 is TGTGCCAGCAGCGCCGGGGGGGGGGACTATGGCTACACCTTC. The encoded protein is CASSAGGGDYGYTF.

This chain links TRBV6-5 with TRBJ1-3, with D unclear. Trimming left V 0 bases short and J 3 bases short, with 6 bases between. CDR1 is MNHEY and CDR2 is SVGAGI in the germline V gene. This CDR3 has 14 amino acids. The CDR3 nucleotides are TGTGCCAGCAGTTACTCAAGCGGTGGAAACACCATATATTTT. As protein: CASSYSSGGNTIYF.

This clonotype has only a few counts. The chain is built from TRBV7-9 and TRBJ1-1; D possibly corresponds to TRBD1 (5 bases). Per germline, CDR1 SEHNR and CDR2 FQNEAQ (reference sequence). V gave up 7 bases and J gave up 3 bases, with 18 bases separating them. The CDR3 sequence is 15 residues long. CDR3 sequence reads: CASNSLGGAYTEAFF. The DNA of the CDR3 is TGTGCCAGCAACTCCTTGGGCGGGGCGTACACTGAAGCTTTCTTT.

The rearrangement joins TRBV12-3 or TRBV12-4 to TRBJ2-5; perhaps TRBD2 as D (6 bases). The CDR3 loop spans 15 amino acids. V was shortened by 5 bases and J by 4 bases, with 17 bases between the two germline ends. The CDR3 DNA reads as TGTGCCAGCAGTCACGTGGCGGGACGGGCAGAGACCCAGTACTTC. Protein: CASSHVAGRAETQYF.

The rearrangement joins TRBV12-3 or TRBV12-4 to TRBJ1-2; D unclear. This CDR3 region has 12 residues. Deletions cut 3 bases from V and 7 bases from J, with 9 bases between. Here the CDR3 reads CASSFMGSGYTF. CDR3 DNA: TGTGCCAGCAGTTTCATGGGTAGTGGCTACACCTTC.

For the CDR3, the DNA is TGTGCCAGCAGTAATAACAGGCCGAGCTCTGGAAACACCATATATTTT. This encodes CASSNNRPSSGNTIYF. The chain has TRBV12-3 or TRBV12-4 and TRBJ1-3, with D possibly being TRBD1 (5 bases). Between the trimmed V and J ends, which lost 5 bases and 0 bases, there was a span of 14 bases. The CDR3 extends over 16 amino acids.

About this clonotype: Since a much larger clone is just one base distant, this may be a read error. This chain connects TRBV2 to TRBJ1-5, with unresolved D. The CDR3 is 13 residues long. The germline gives CDR1 SNHLY, CDR2 FYNNEI. The CDR3: CVSSEEVHQPQHF. In DNA, the CDR3 is TGTGTCAGCAGTGAAGAGGTCCATCAGCCCCAGCATTTT.

In its sample, this clonotype was seen many times. This rearrangement joins TRBV12-3 or TRBV12-4 to TRBJ2-7, with 7 bases fitting TRBD2. V dropped 6 bases and J dropped 1; count of bases not matched to a gene: 9. The CDR3 consists of 15 residues. The CDR3 nucleotides are TGTGCCAGCAGCAATCGGGGGAGGGGATCCTACGAGCAGTACTTC. It is translated as CASSNRGRGSYEQYF.

This clonotype came up a few times. The gene calls are TRBV7-9 and TRBJ1-5; no definite D call. The CDR3 has 12 residues. Germline-derived CDR1 and CDR2 are SEHNR and FQNEAQ (reference sequence). V was pared by 1 base and J by 6 bases, with 4 bases between. Written as DNA, the CDR3 is TGTGCCAGCAGCTTAGACGTTCAGCCCCAGCATTTT. Translated, it gives CASSLDVQPQHF.

The V gene is TRBV7-9, the J gene TRBJ2-7; 7 bases fit TRBD1. V shed 10 bases and J 7 bases; nucleotides not matched to a gene: 10. Germline V CDR1 and CDR2: SEHNR, FQNEAQ (reference sequence). CDR3 length: 12 residues. The CDR3 loop reads CATNRGLEEQYF. The CDR3 DNA follows: TGTGCCACAAACAGGGGCCTAGAGGAGCAGTACTTC.

CDR3 coding DNA: TGTGCCAGCAGCCATCGCCCAGGACTAGCGGGAAGCACAGATACGCAGTATTTT. It translates to CASSHRPGLAGSTDTQYF. This chain joins TRBV3-1 and TRBJ2-3; 12 bases are shared with TRBD2. The trim removed 3 bases at V and 0 bases at J, leaving 7 bases unmatched. The germline CDR1 and CDR2 sequences are LGHDT and YNNKEL (reference sequence). The CDR3 loop spans 18 amino acids.

The table lists this clonotype with a few counts. CDR3 nucleotides: TGTGCCAGCAGCGGGAGGGGAGAGATGAACACTGAAGCTTTCTTT. As protein: CASSGRGEMNTEAFF. The chain carries TRBV5-6 and TRBJ1-1, with TRBD1 as a possible D gene (5 bases). Trimming removed 4 bases at V and 0 bases at J, with 13 bases between. There are 15 residues in the CDR3. Germline CDR1 is SGHDT and CDR2 is YYEEEE.

In this sample, this clonotype turned up many times. The chain carries TRBV10-3 and TRBJ1-1, with D unclear. CDR1 is ENHRY and CDR2 is SYGVKD in the germline V gene. The CDR3 has 11 residues. The ends were cut back, 4 bases at V and 2 bases at J, with 2 bases in the middle. CDR3 nucleotides: TGTGCCATCAGTGGTAACACTGAAGCTTTCTTT. Its translation: CAISGNTEAFF.

The gene calls are TRBV29-1 and TRBJ2-1; maybe TRBD1 (5 bases). This CDR3 region has 14 residues. In germline, CDR1 is SQVTM, CDR2 ANQGSEA. Trimming cost V 4 bases and J 9 bases, with 19 bases left between them. The CDR3 DNA sequence: TGCAGCGTTGGGACCCTCGCGTCCCAGGGTGAGCAGTTCTTC. Translated: CSVGTLASQGEQFF.

This clonotype has ten or more counts. This chain connects TRBV20-1 to TRBJ2-7; 9 bases are shared with TRBD2. The CDR3 has 12 amino acids. Trimming at V came to 6 bases and at J to 3 bases, leaving 3 bases not matched to a gene. Germline values: CDR1 DFQATT, CDR2 SNEGSKA (reference sequence). CDR3 region: CSAAGGVYEQYF. In DNA, the CDR3 is TGCAGTGCCGCGGGAGGGGTCTACGAGCAGTACTTC.

Only a few counts were recorded for this clonotype. Written as DNA, the CDR3 is TGTGCCACCACCGGACAGGGATATCTCTCTAACTATGGCTACACCTTC. It yields the protein CATTGQGYLSNYGYTF. The genes are TRBV19 and TRBJ1-2; 8 positions agree with TRBD1. After removal of 10 bases from V and 0 bases from J, the junction contained 13 bases not matched to a gene. The CDR3 covers 16 residues. The germline V gene encodes CDR1 LNHDA and CDR2 SQIVND (reference sequence). Variable domain in full (rest from reference TRBV19 and TRBJ1-2): DGGITQSPKYLFRKEGQNVTLSCEQNLNHDAMYWYRQDPGQGLRLIYYSQIVNDFQKGDIAEGYSVSREKKESFPLTVTSAQKNPTAFYLCATTGQGYLSNYGYTFGSGTRLTVV.

This clonotype was recorded at least ten times. The chain uses TRBV30 and TRBJ2-3, with D hard to call. Between the trimmed V and J ends, which lost 2 bases and 5 bases, there was a span of 8 bases. Germline V gene lookup returns CDR1 GTSNPN and CDR2 SVGIG (reference sequence). The CDR3 spans 12 residues. The CDR3 DNA reads as TGTGCCTGGAGTATCAAGTTAGATACGCAGTATTTT. As protein: CAWSIKLDTQYF.

In this sample, this clonotype turned up a few times. The chain uses TRBV3-1 and TRBJ1-6; tentative D call: TRBD1 (6 bases). Trimming pared 2 bases from V and 5 bases from J, leaving 7 bases between. CDR1 is LGHDT and CDR2 is YNNKEL in the germline V gene (reference sequence). The CDR3 consists of 14 residues. CDR3 nucleotides: TGTGCCAGCAGCCAATCAGGGGATAATTCACCCCTCCACTTT. Its protein is CASSQSGDNSPLHF. The full variable domain, its missing parts supplied by reference TRBV3-1 and TRBJ1-6, is DTAVSQTPKYLVTQMGNDKSIKCEQNLGHDTMYWYKQDSKKFLKIMFSYNNKELIINETVPNRFSPKSPDKAHLNLHINSLELGDSAVYFCASSQSGDNSPLHFGNGTRLTVT.